This passage covers 9 T cell receptor beta chains from one sample sequenced in a study of shared clonotypes between healthy human individuals. TCRdb keeps only in-frame clones here, not all; method: immunoSEQ multiplex PCR. The table shows fewer than 650,000 clones, with roughly 79% occurring only once. Sequencing was carried out using PBMCs. These receptors came from a woman between 40 and 55 years old in good health. Some clones in this sample may be carry-over from other donors' samples.

This sequence joins TRBV5-1 and TRBJ2-7; no definite D call. Looked up from germline, CDR1 is SGHRS and CDR2 is YFSETQ. CDR3 length: 15 amino acids. Trimming took off 3 bases at V and 0 bases at J, with 13 bases between the two ends. The CDR3 nucleotides are TGCGCCAGCAGCTCAGACGTAGGTCCCTCCTACGAGCAGTACTTC. This sequence encodes CASSSDVGPSYEQYF.

In this sample, this clone turned up a few times. One end of the junction fails to match germline, which may point to a read error. The V and J genes are TRBV29-1 and TRBJ1-2; D unresolved. CDR3 length equals 14 residues. Germline CDR1 and CDR2: SQVTM and ANQGSEA. DNA for the CDR3: TGCAGCGTTGCCCTCGGATCCGAGAACTGTGGCTACACCTTC. It is translated as CSVALGSENCGYTF.

This clone appeared a single time. The gene calls are TRBV10-3 and TRBJ1-1, with 7 nucleotides matching TRBD1. CDR1 ENHRY and CDR2 SYGVKD come from the germline V gene. The CDR3 contains 13 residues. The V and J ends lost 3 bases and 5 bases, in that order; junction bases with no gene match: 3. This chain's CDR3 is CAISDLQGTEAFF. DNA for the CDR3: TGTGCCATCAGTGACCTACAGGGGACTGAAGCTTTCTTT.

The gene calls are TRBV19 and TRBJ1-5; a possible D gene is TRBD1 (5 bases). Looked up from germline, CDR1 is LNHDA and CDR2 is SQIVND (reference sequence). The CDR3 has 16 amino acids. The ends were cut back, 1 base at V and 6 bases at J, with 16 bases in the middle. CDR3 in amino acids: CASSIVGRSGGQPQHF. CDR3 nucleotide sequence: TGTGCCAGTAGTATAGTGGGTAGGTCTGGGGGTCAGCCCCAGCATTTT.

The CDR3 region has the DNA TGTGCCAGCAGTTTGGAGGGCTTAGCCACAGATACGCAGTATTTT. Its translation is CASSLEGLATDTQYF. The rearrangement joins TRBV28 to TRBJ2-3; D may be TRBD2 (6 bases). V gave up 3 bases and J gave up 2 bases, with 12 bases separating them. CDR3 length: 15 amino acids. Germline assignment: CDR1 MDHEN and CDR2 SYDVKM.

The genes are TRBV27 and TRBJ1-2; a weak D match, TRBD1 (6 bases). The CDR3 contains 16 residues. V lost 5 bases to trimming and J lost 3 bases, with 19 bases between them. CDR1 is MNHEY, CDR2 SMNVEV, per germline (reference sequence). This CDR3 reads CASSDGHLGGDYGYTF. The DNA for the CDR3 is TGTGCCAGCAGTGATGGGCACCTAGGGGGGGACTATGGCTACACCTTC.

The table lists this clone with a few counts. The chain recombines TRBV10-2 with TRBJ2-3; no clear D gene. The germline V gene encodes CDR1 WSHSY and CDR2 SAAADI. The CDR3 is 13 residues long. V was pared by 0 bases and J by 9 bases, with 10 bases between. The CDR3 protein is CASSESWEQTQYF. CDR3 nucleotide sequence: TGCGCCAGCAGTGAGTCGTGGGAACAAACGCAGTATTTT.

The chain couples TRBV4-2 to TRBJ2-1; D call uncertain. Trimming left V 3 bases short and J 6 bases short, with 15 bases between. The CDR3 has 15 residues. CDR1 is LGHNA, CDR2 YNFKEQ, per germline. The CDR3 DNA sequence: TGTGCCAGCAGCCACTCAGAATCCGGCTTCAATGAGCAGTTCTTC. Its translation: CASSHSESGFNEQFF.

The V gene is TRBV10-3, the J gene TRBJ2-7, with a weak D call TRBD1 (5 bases). The CDR3 spans 14 residues. Per germline, CDR1 ENHRY and CDR2 SYGVKD. V shed 6 bases and J shed 2 bases, with 14 bases lying between them. The CDR3 nucleotides read TGTGCCATCAGGGAAGGGCTAGGGGCCTACGAGCAGTACTTC. This translates into CAIREGLGAYEQYF.